The 3 T cell receptor beta chains below all came from one sample that was sequenced in a study of T cell responses to AZD1222 COVID-19 vaccine. Profiling relied on immunoSEQ multiplex PCR, and the TCRdb table lists in-frame clones only, not all of them. Here the sample spans some 150,000 clones, 92% being singletons. The sequencing here drew on peripheral blood, taken 28 days after the second AZD1222 dose. The receptor source for this set is an adult who received the AZD1222 COVID-19 vaccine.

The chain links TRBV29-1 to TRBJ1-1; 7 bases are shared with TRBD1. Germline V gene lookup returns CDR1 SQVTM and CDR2 ANQGSEA. This CDR3 comprises 12 residues. Germline trimming cut 6 bases from V and 7 bases from J; bases unmatched to any gene: 8. The CDR3 reads CSVSTGADEAFF. The CDR3, as DNA: TGCAGCGTATCAACAGGGGCTGATGAAGCTTTCTTT.

This clone came up once. V gene TRBV19 combines with J gene TRBJ2-7; 7 nucleotides line up with TRBD2. Germline-derived CDR1 and CDR2 are LNHDA and SQIVND (reference sequence). The CDR3 is made up of 16 amino acids. After removal of 0 bases from V and 1 base from J, the junction contained 6 bases not matched to a gene. The CDR3 loop is CASSIDSAGRSYEQYF. The CDR3 bases are TGTGCCAGTAGTATAGATTCAGCGGGGCGATCCTACGAGCAGTACTTC.

The CDR3 loop is CASSSPTGHEAFF. CDR3 nucleotide sequence: TGTGCCAGCAGTTCCCCGACAGGACATGAAGCTTTCTTT. The rearrangement links TRBV6-1 to TRBJ1-1, with D maybe TRBD1 (6 bases). Trimming stripped 5 bases from V and 7 bases from J, with 14 bases between. Germline V gene lookup returns CDR1 MNHNS and CDR2 SASEGT. The CDR3 totals 13 residues.